This note documents a single TCR beta chain sequence. Its antigen remains unidentified. The CDR3 is 14 residues long. With V trimmed by 7 bases and J by 7 bases, 12 bases remained unmatched. CDR1 MNHEY and CDR2 SVGEGT come from the germline V gene. Samples came from axillary lymph nodes draining the breast cancer. This entry is derived from a study of breast tumors, draining lymph nodes, adjacent tissues. The study's findings and limits: Tumor T cell lymph node origin was a supported hypothesis, not proven. Tumors had less TCR diversity than lymph nodes, more than nontumor tissue. Findings are consistent with lymph node origin and intratumoral expansion of most tumor T cells.

TCRdb used MiXCR to reprocess the multiplex PCR reads, holding one entry per CDR3 protein. Of about 230,000 distinct CDR3 sequences listed, 32% are singletons. The sequenced sample consisted of axillary lymph node tissue. The sequence came from a female donor with breast cancer. Some clones in this sample may be carry-over from other donors' samples. The chain combines TRBV6-2 or TRBV6-3 with TRBJ1-2; TRBD1 matches 7 bases. CDR3 sequence: CASILDRAPGGYTF. The CDR3 DNA sequence: TGTGCCAGCATCCTAGACAGGGCGCCTGGTGGCTACACCTTC.